This record concerns one T cell receptor beta chain sequence. Its antigen is not known. The data were obtained in a study of breast tumors, draining lymph nodes, adjacent tissues. Samples came from axillary lymph nodes draining the breast cancer. MiXCR, run by TCRdb on the multiplex PCR reads, gives a single entry per CDR3 protein. The sample yields 200,000 or so distinct CDR3 sequences, approximately 30% seen once. This CDR3 region has 16 residues. The ends were cut back, 0 bases at V and 3 bases at J, with 13 bases in the middle. Germline V gives CDR1 ENHRY, CDR2 SYGVKD. Study results and limitations: Findings are consistent with lymph node origin and intratumoral expansion of most tumor T cells. Tumor TCR diversity was below lymph nodes but above nontumor tissue. Tumor and nontumor repertoires were significantly more similar in luminal-like than in basal-like breast cancer.

The sequence came from a female donor with breast cancer. Some clones in this sample may be carry-over from other donors' samples. Specimen: axillary lymph node tissue. This rearrangement joins TRBV10-3 to TRBJ2-3, with D possibly being TRBD1 (6 bases). The CDR3 region is CAISESGRQDTDTQYF. The CDR3 bases are TGTGCCATCAGTGAGTCAGGGCGACAGGATACAGATACGCAGTATTTT.